Below are 23 T cell receptor beta chains sequenced from a single sample in a study of blood T cell repertoires in COVID-19. Some clones are missing from TCRdb's copy, which holds only in-frame ones; the method was immunoSEQ multiplex PCR. Of 200,000 to 250,000 clones in the sample, around 81% were seen once. The specimen was peripheral blood. These receptors were obtained from a woman aged 60-75 years with active or convalescent COVID-19.

In DNA, the CDR3 is TGTGCCAGTAGTATCTTCCTTGCGACCGGGGAGCTGTTTTTT. As protein: CASSIFLATGELFF. The rearrangement joins TRBV19 to TRBJ2-2; no firm D call. V shed 3 bases and J shed 5 bases, with 10 bases lying between them. The germline CDR1 and CDR2 sequences are LNHDA and SQIVND (reference sequence). CDR3 length equals 14 residues.

This chain links TRBV12-2 with TRBJ1-1; TRBD1, the D gene given by the table, was not confirmed from the DNA. TRBV12-2 is a pseudogene. The CDR3 is 14 amino acids. The CDR3 DNA reads TGTGCAAGTCGCCCCAGGGGTTGGGCCACTGAAGCTTTCTTT. Translated, it gives CASRPRGWATEAFF.

The chain combines TRBV6-2 or TRBV6-3 with TRBJ2-1, with 9 bases identical to TRBD2. The CDR3 extends over 18 amino acids. The ends lost 0 bases at V and 6 bases at J; junction bases unmatched: 12. The germline V gene encodes CDR1 MNHEY and CDR2 SVGEGT. CDR3 region: CASSYSGLAGDLGNEQFF. The DNA for the CDR3 is TGTGCCAGCAGTTACTCGGGGTTAGCGGGAGATTTAGGCAATGAGCAGTTCTTC.

This clone came up once. This chain uses TRBV6-1 with TRBJ1-2; perhaps TRBD1 as D (5 bases). V lost 2 bases and J lost 4, with 11 bases in between. The germline CDR1 and CDR2 sequences are MNHNS and SASEGT. This CDR3 is built from 14 residues. CDR3 residues: CASSENGGGYGYTF. CDR3 DNA sequence: TGTGCCAGCAGTGAAAACGGCGGGGGCTATGGCTACACCTTC.

The gene calls are TRBV11-3 and TRBJ2-1; 7 nucleotides agree with TRBD2. The CDR3 is made up of 15 amino acids. Trimming at V came to 4 bases and at J to 8 bases, leaving 11 bases not matched to a gene. The germline gives CDR1 SGHNT, CDR2 YENEEA. The CDR3 loop reads CASSSQAGRWDEQFF. Here the CDR3 DNA reads TGTGCCAGCAGCTCCCAAGCGGGACGTTGGGATGAGCAGTTCTTC.

The J gene is TRBJ1-1, the V gene TRBV3-1 (or the pseudogene TRBV3-2), with D hard to call. Germline lookup yields CDR1 LGHDT and CDR2 YNNKEL (reference sequence). The CDR3 is 15 residues long. V was pared by 0 bases and J by 1 base, with 9 bases between. This chain's CDR3 is CASSQDPARNTEAFF. The CDR3 nucleotides read TGTGCCAGCAGCCAAGATCCAGCGAGGAACACTGAAGCTTTCTTT.

The chain is built from TRBV23-1 and TRBJ2-7; 9 bases line up with TRBD1. Being an ORF, TRBV23-1 has a function that is uncertain. CDR3 length: 17 residues. The J segment lost 2 bases and the V segment lost 2 bases, leaving 10 bases of the junction unmatched. Here the CDR3 DNA reads TGCGCCAGCAGTCAACCCCCTGGACAGGGGTCAGCCTACGAGCAGTACGTC. This sequence encodes CASSQPPGQGSAYEQYV.

The CDR3, as DNA: TGTGCCAGCAGCTTAGAACTAGCGGGAGGTCCACAAAGCACAGATACGCAGTATTTT. Protein product: CASSLELAGGPQSTDTQYF. The V and J genes are TRBV7-2 and TRBJ2-3, with 12 bases lining up with TRBD2. V lost 1 base to trimming and J lost 0 bases; unmatched junction nucleotides: 8. The CDR3 is 19 amino acids. CDR1 is SGHTA and CDR2 is FQGNSA in the germline V gene.

The chain uses TRBV10-1 and TRBJ1-1, with D possibly matching TRBD1 (5 bases). This CDR3 is 14 amino acids long. The germline gives CDR1 WNHNN, CDR2 SYGVQD (reference sequence). V was clipped by 3 bases and J by 5 bases, with 13 bases between them. CDR3 amino acids: CASSESRAVTEAFF. CDR3 coding DNA: TGCGCCAGCAGTGAAAGCAGGGCAGTTACTGAAGCTTTCTTT.

The genes are TRBV6-6 and TRBJ1-5; 8 nucleotides line up with TRBD1. V shed 7 bases, J shed 4 bases, and the junction held 6 bases outside the gene matches. Germline V CDR1 and CDR2: MNHNY, SVGAGI (reference sequence). The CDR3 has 14 residues. The CDR3 protein is CASMMTGENQPQHF. CDR3 DNA sequence: TGTGCCAGCATGATGACAGGGGAAAATCAGCCCCAGCATTTT.

The chain uses TRBV3-1 (or the pseudogene TRBV3-2) and TRBJ1-2; 9 bases are shared with TRBD1. Germline V gene lookup returns CDR1 LGHDT and CDR2 YNNKEL (reference sequence). The CDR3 extends over 15 amino acids. V lost 0 bases to trimming and J lost 7 bases; unmatched junction nucleotides: 6. CDR3: CASSQEGDRVGGYTF. CDR3 bases: TGTGCCAGCAGCCAAGAAGGGGACAGGGTTGGTGGCTACACCTTC.

V is TRBV21-1 and J is TRBJ1-1. TRBV21-1 is annotated as a pseudogene. The CDR3 spans 16 residues. The CDR3 sequence is CASSTCRRGVNTEAFF. CDR3 coding DNA: TGTGCCAGCAGCACATGCCGGAGAGGCGTGAACACTGAAGCTTTCTTT.

The chain combines TRBV6-5 with TRBJ1-6, with 7 nucleotides matching TRBD1. With 6 bases clipped from V and 11 bases from J, the junction kept 10 bases outside the gene matches. Germline values: CDR1 MNHEY, CDR2 SVGAGI. The CDR3 loop spans 14 amino acids. The CDR3 DNA sequence: TGTGCCAGCAGCCAGAGGACAGGTTTGGCACCCCTCCACTTT. It translates to CASSQRTGLAPLHF.

The V gene is TRBV5-1, the J gene TRBJ1-2; 8 nucleotides agree with TRBD1. J was trimmed by 5 bases and V by 2 bases; bases with no gene match: 5. The length of the CDR3 is 14 residues. Germline CDR1 reads SGHRS; CDR2 reads YFSETQ. Here the CDR3 reads CASSLDRGEYGYTF. The CDR3 bases are TGCGCCAGCAGCTTAGACAGGGGAGAATATGGCTACACCTTC.

This chain uses TRBV30 with TRBJ1-1; D unclear. Germline assignment: CDR1 GTSNPN and CDR2 SVGIG (reference sequence). The ends were cut back, 3 bases at V and 8 bases at J, with 13 bases in the middle. CDR3 length equals 12 residues. The chain's CDR3 is CAWSVSMAEAFF. As DNA, the CDR3 is TGTGCCTGGAGCGTCAGTATGGCCGAAGCTTTCTTT. Full variable domain (rest looked up from reference TRBV30 and TRBJ1-1): SQTIHQWPATLVQPVGSPLSLECTVEGTSNPNLYWYRQAAGRGLQLLFYSVGIGQISSEVPQNLSASRPQDRQFILSSKKLLLSDSGFYLCAWSVSMAEAFFGQGTRLTVV.

V usage is TRBV13 and J usage is TRBJ1-6; D unclear. CDR3 size: 14 residues. Germline-derived CDR1 and CDR2 are PRHDT and FYEKMQ (reference sequence). The ends were cut back, 5 bases at V and 4 bases at J, with 9 bases in the middle. CDR3 DNA: TGTGCCAGCAGCCTCCGGGTGTATAATTCACCCCTCCACTTT. It codes for CASSLRVYNSPLHF.

DNA of the CDR3: TGTGCCAGCAGTGCCCAGACAGGGGTAAATTCACCCCTCCACTTT. The encoded protein is CASSAQTGVNSPLHF. The chain carries TRBV6-4 and TRBJ1-6, with 8 bases that match TRBD1. The CDR3 sequence is 15 residues long. The V segment lost 4 bases and the J segment 7 bases; nucleotides outside the gene matches: 6. CDR1 MRHNA and CDR2 SNTAGT come from the germline V gene.

This chain joins TRBV11-2 and TRBJ2-1; D is perhaps TRBD1 (5 bases). The CDR3 contains 15 residues. V lost 1 base, J lost 5 bases, and 12 bases lay in between. From germline, CDR1 is SGHAT and CDR2 FQNNGV. CDR3 residues: CASSLVGQGNNEQFF. For the CDR3, the DNA is TGTGCCAGCAGCTTAGTAGGGCAGGGAAACAATGAGCAGTTCTTC.

The chain links TRBV6-1 to TRBJ1-5; D ambiguous. The V gene lost 2 bases and the J gene lost 4 bases, with 3 bases spanning the gap. The CDR3 contains 12 residues. CDR1 is MNHNS, CDR2 SASEGT, per germline. CDR3 protein: CASSELNQPQHF. Written as DNA, the CDR3 is TGTGCCAGCAGTGAACTTAATCAGCCCCAGCATTTT.

The chain couples TRBV24-1 to TRBJ1-2; 8 bases fit TRBD1. This CDR3 comprises 14 residues. The V gene end was trimmed by 3 bases and the J gene end by 5 bases; junction bases not matched to a gene: 4. In germline, CDR1 is KGHDR, CDR2 SFDVKD. CDR3 residues: CATSDAGGRYGYTF. The CDR3 region has the DNA TGTGCCACCAGTGATGCAGGGGGCCGGTATGGCTACACCTTC.

This CDR3 reads CASRGLLRGRTQYF. The CDR3 coding sequence is TGTGCCAGCAGGGGCCTTCTACGAGGGAGAACCCAGTACTTC. The chain carries TRBV2 and TRBJ2-5, with a possible D match to TRBD2 (5 bases). The CDR3 spans 14 residues. Germline CDR1 and CDR2: SNHLY and FYNNEI. V was trimmed by 6 bases and J by 8 bases, leaving 19 bases between them.

The chain combines TRBV19 with TRBJ1-1; 9 bases are shared with TRBD1. The CDR3 spans 16 residues. Germline CDR1 reads LNHDA; CDR2 reads SQIVND (reference sequence). V gave up 5 bases and J gave up 1 base; unmatched junction bases: 8. The CDR3: CASSSTGGRENTEAFF. Here the CDR3 DNA reads TGTGCCAGTAGTTCAACAGGGGGCCGGGAGAACACTGAAGCTTTCTTT.

This clone was picked up one time. This chain joins TRBV5-6 and TRBJ1-2; unclear D gene. V gave up 1 base and J gave up 8 bases, with 12 bases separating them. Germline loops: CDR1 SGHDT, CDR2 YYEEEE. The CDR3 is made up of 13 amino acids. The CDR3 is CASSLPPMRGYTF. CDR3 sequence (DNA): TGTGCCAGCAGCTTGCCACCCATGAGAGGCTACACCTTC.